The 9 T cell receptor beta chains below were found in one sample sequenced in a study of brain T cells in children with intractable seizures. TCRdb keeps only in-frame clones here, not all; method: immunoSEQ multiplex PCR. This table holds 340,000 or so clones, about 94% found once. Time point of the sample: blood from clinic visit 5 months post-surgery; TSC patient then seizure free. This material consisted of peripheral blood, taken 5 to 6 months after surgery. Receptors originate from a boy under two years old with tuberous sclerosis and intractable seizures.

V is TRBV30 and J is TRBJ1-2; D unclear. This CDR3 region has 13 residues. From germline, CDR1 is GTSNPN and CDR2 SVGIG (reference sequence). Trimming shortened V by 5 bases and J by 6 bases, and 16 bases separated the two germline ends. CDR3 coding DNA: TGTGCCTGGGCCCTCATTTTGGGCCATGGCTACACCTTC. Residues: CAWALILGHGYTF.

The count of this clone is one. V and J are TRBV5-6 and TRBJ2-2; 10 nucleotides agree with TRBD1. Per the germline V gene, CDR1 is SGHDT and CDR2 is YYEEEE. The CDR3 is 15 residues long. The trim removed 7 bases at V and 4 bases at J, leaving 7 bases unmatched. CDR3 bases: TGTGCCAGCCGCACCCGGGACAGGGGCACCGGGGAGCTGTTTTTT. Protein product: CASRTRDRGTGELFF. The complete variable domain, with remaining parts taken from reference TRBV5-6 and TRBJ2-2, reads DAGVTQSPTHLIKTRGQQVTLRCSPKSGHDTVSWYQQALGQGPQFIFQYYEEEERQRGNFPDRFSGHQFPNYSSELNVNALLLGDSALYLCASRTRDRGTGELFFGEGSRLTVL.

The rearrangement joins TRBV7-2 to TRBJ2-7; 10 positions agree with TRBD2. CDR3 size: 18 residues. V shed 4 bases and J 3 bases; nucleotides not matched to a gene: 15. Germline V lookup: CDR1 SGHTA, CDR2 FQGNSA. The DNA of the CDR3 is TGTGCCAGCAGCTCAACCGGGACTAGCGTCTTGGAGAGCTACGAGCAGTACTTC. Translation: CASSSTGTSVLESYEQYF.

The chain links TRBV10-3 to TRBJ1-4; D is undetermined. The V and J ends lost 2 bases and 8 bases respectively, with 3 bases between them. Germline V gene data show CDR1 as ENHRY and CDR2 as SYGVKD. This CDR3 region has 11 residues. CDR3 coding DNA: TGTGCCATCAGTGAGGGGGAAAAACTGTTTTTT. Translated: CAISEGEKLFF.

The gene calls are TRBV29-1 and TRBJ1-1; tentatively, D is TRBD1 (6 bases). This CDR3 is 15 amino acids long. Germline values: CDR1 SQVTM, CDR2 ANQGSEA. V lost 7 bases and J 3 bases, leaving 21 bases between the germline ends. The CDR3 nucleotides are TGCAGCGGGCGGTTCGTTGGGACACGAGACACTGAAGCTTTCTTT. Translated, it gives CSGRFVGTRDTEAFF.

This chain links TRBV4-2 with TRBJ2-1, with 15 positions matching TRBD2. The junction had 2 bases not matched to a gene; V was cut back by 4 bases and J by 4 bases. Germline assignment: CDR1 LGHNA and CDR2 YNFKEQ. The CDR3 is made up of 16 amino acids. CDR3 in DNA: TGTGCCAGCAGCCCCGGACTAGCGGGAGGGTACAATGAGCAGTTCTTC. Translation gives CASSPGLAGGYNEQFF.

In nucleotides, the CDR3 is TGTGCCAGTAGTCCGGGGATCAACTATGGCTACACCTTC. Amino acids: CASSPGINYGYTF. This chain connects TRBV19 to TRBJ1-2; D is uncertain. V was pared by 5 bases and J by 2 bases, with 9 bases between. CDR1 and CDR2 from the germline V gene are LNHDA and SQIVND (reference sequence). CDR3 length: 13 amino acids.

The chain combines TRBV6-6 with TRBJ1-1; D remains unclear. The germline V and J ends were trimmed by 7 bases and 5 bases, with 14 bases remaining between them. Germline CDR1 and CDR2: MNHNY and SVGAGI (reference sequence). The CDR3 length is 13 residues. The CDR3 DNA sequence: TGTGCCAGCATTAAGGAGAGTCAGACTGAAGCTTTCTTT. It specifies CASIKESQTEAFF.

The chain links TRBV7-6 to TRBJ1-5; no clear D. Per the germline V gene, CDR1 is SGHVS and CDR2 is FNYEAQ. CDR3 length equals 16 residues. The V gene lost 5 bases and the J gene lost 0 bases, with 14 bases spanning the gap. The CDR3 sequence: CASSPSSGYSNQPQHF. The CDR3 coding sequence is TGTGCCAGCAGCCCGAGTTCGGGTTATAGCAATCAGCCCCAGCATTTT.